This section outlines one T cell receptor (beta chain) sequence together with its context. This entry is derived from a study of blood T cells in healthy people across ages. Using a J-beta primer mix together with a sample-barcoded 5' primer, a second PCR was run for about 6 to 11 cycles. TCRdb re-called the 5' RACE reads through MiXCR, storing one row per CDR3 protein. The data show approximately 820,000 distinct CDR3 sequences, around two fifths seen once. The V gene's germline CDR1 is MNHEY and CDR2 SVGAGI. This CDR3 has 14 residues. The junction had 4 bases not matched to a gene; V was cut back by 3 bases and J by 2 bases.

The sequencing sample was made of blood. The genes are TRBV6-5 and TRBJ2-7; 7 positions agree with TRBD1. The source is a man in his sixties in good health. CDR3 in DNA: TGTGCCAGCAGTTATACGCAGGGGGCCTACGAGCAGTACTTC. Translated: CASSYTQGAYEQYF.